Below are 5 T cell receptor beta chains sequenced from a single sample in a study of human T cells and chemical hapten exposure. TCRdb reprocessed the RACE reads with MiXCR, giving one entry per CDR3 protein. There are around 120,000 distinct CDR3 sequences in the sample; roughly an eighth occur only once, and 0.92% lies in the top ten. Time point specified: patch test 1, 2 weeks after DPC sensitization. Treatment specified: therapeutic diphenylcyclopropenone sensitization with weekly scalp DPC. This material consisted of whole blood, taken in connection with sensitization to the hapten diphenylcyclopropenone (DPC). The receptors derive from a man aged 18 to 30 with alopecia areata. Some clones in this sample may be carry-over from other donors' samples.

The chain links TRBV29-1 to TRBJ2-3; maybe TRBD2 (5 bases). Between the trimmed V and J ends, which lost 4 bases and 8 bases, there was a span of 10 bases. The CDR3 has 11 amino acids. Looked up from germline, CDR1 is SQVTM and CDR2 is ANQGSEA. The CDR3 DNA reads as TGCAGCGTTGTCGATCGGGGTACGCAGTATTTT. It translates to CSVVDRGTQYF.

This clonotype was detected a few times. The chain employs TRBV6-1 and TRBJ2-3; D tentatively reads TRBD1 or TRBD2 (5 bases each). CDR3 length equals 14 residues. Looked up from germline, CDR1 is MNHNS and CDR2 is SASEGT. Trimming stripped 6 bases from V and 2 bases from J, with 12 bases between. The CDR3: CASSLGTVTDTQYF. In nucleotides, the CDR3 is TGTGCCAGCAGCCTTGGGACCGTCACAGATACGCAGTATTTT.

This clonotype was observed a few times. The chain couples TRBV4-3 to TRBJ2-1, with a possible D match to TRBD2 (6 bases). Germline V gene sequence: CDR1 LGHNA, CDR2 YSLEER. Trimming took off 4 bases at V and 1 base at J, with 8 bases between the two ends. The CDR3 has 14 residues. As DNA, the CDR3 is TGCGCCAGCAGCCCGGGGGAATCCTACAATGAGCAGTTCTTC. Its translation: CASSPGESYNEQFF.

The gene calls are TRBV18 and TRBJ1-1; no definite D call. V was cut by 3 bases and J by 1 base, with 12 bases left in between. The CDR3 has 15 residues. CDR1 KGHSH and CDR2 LQKENI come from the germline V gene. The CDR3 DNA sequence: TGTGCCAGCTCACCGCAACAGCCCCCGAACACTGAAGCTTTCTTT. Translating it yields CASSPQQPPNTEAFF.

This clonotype was seen only a few times. The chain couples TRBV5-1 to TRBJ2-3; D is possibly TRBD2 (5 bases). CDR3 size: 16 residues. CDR1 and CDR2 from the germline V gene are SGHRS and YFSETQ. The V gene lost 3 bases and the J gene lost 0 bases, with 14 bases spanning the gap. The CDR3 spells CASSSGLFGSTDTQYF. DNA for the CDR3: TGCGCCAGCAGCTCCGGACTTTTTGGGAGCACAGATACGCAGTATTTT.